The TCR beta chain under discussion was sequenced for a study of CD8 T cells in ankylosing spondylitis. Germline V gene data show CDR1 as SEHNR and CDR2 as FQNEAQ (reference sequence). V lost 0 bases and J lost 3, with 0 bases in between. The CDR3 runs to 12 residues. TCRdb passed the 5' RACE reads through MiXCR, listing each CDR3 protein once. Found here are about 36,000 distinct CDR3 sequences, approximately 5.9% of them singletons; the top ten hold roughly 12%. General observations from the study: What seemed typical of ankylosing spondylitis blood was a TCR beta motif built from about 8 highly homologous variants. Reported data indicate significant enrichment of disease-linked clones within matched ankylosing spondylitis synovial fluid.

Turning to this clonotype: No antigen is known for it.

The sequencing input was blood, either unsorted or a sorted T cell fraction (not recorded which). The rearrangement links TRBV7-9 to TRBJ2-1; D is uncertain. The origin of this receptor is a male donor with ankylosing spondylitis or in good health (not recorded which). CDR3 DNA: TGTGCCAGCAGCTTAGCCTACAATGAGCAGTTCTTC. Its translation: CASSLAYNEQFF.